These 23 T cell receptor beta chains were sequenced from one sample in a study of tumor-infiltrating lymphocytes in primary liver carcinoma. Total RNA (around 0.45 ug) served as template for TCR beta cDNA synthesis primed by a constant-region primer. Three-round nested multiplex PCR performed with slightly modified ARM-PCR produced the TCR beta libraries. Each of the first two PCR rounds ran approximately 11 cycles with TRBV1-TRBV30 forward and C-beta reverse primers. TCRdb processed the multiplex PCR reads anew with MiXCR; each CDR3 protein has one entry. The sample lists approximately 53,000 distinct CDR3 sequences, about 77% occurring once. Extraction of RNA together with DNA used roughly 20-32 mg of unsorted bulk tissue. The sequenced sample was liver tumor tissue from sampling region 5. Subset described: tumor region T5, tumor centre. The receptors were sampled from a middle-aged man with primary liver carcinoma and hepatitis B virus infection.

This clonotype was recorded a few times. The junction departs from germline at one end; a sequencing error may be responsible. The chain employs TRBV29-1 and TRBJ2-1; 7 positions agree with TRBD2. Germline CDR1 SQVTM, CDR2 ANQGSEA. There are 14 residues in the CDR3. The CDR3 is CSVEPSGIYNEKSF. CDR3 nucleotide sequence: TGCAGCGTTGAACCTAGCGGCATCTACAATGAGAAGTCCTTC.

As to this clonotype: With a much larger clone just one base away, this may be a read error. The rearrangement uses TRBV2 and TRBJ2-2; TRBD2 agrees at 9 bases. J lost 5 bases, V lost 5 bases, and 6 bases had no gene match. CDR1 and CDR2 from the germline V gene are SNHLY and FYNNEI. The CDR3 extends over 15 amino acids. CDR3 in amino acids: CASSKVREGTGELFF. The CDR3 bases are TGTGCCAGCAGTAAAGTGCGGGAGGGGACCGGGGAGCTGTTTTTT.

The chain couples TRBV5-1 to TRBJ2-3; D perhaps matches TRBD2 (6 bases). Trimming pared 5 bases from V and 15 bases from J, leaving 25 bases between. Germline V gene data show CDR1 as SGHRS and CDR2 as YFSETQ. The CDR3 is made up of 14 amino acids. The CDR3 sequence is CASSFTSSTDTHYF. In nucleotides, the CDR3 is TGCGCCAGCAGTTTTACTAGCAGCACAGATACTCACTATTTT.

As to this clonotype: At one of its ends the junction is not consistent with the germline gene, which may arise from a read error. The CDR3 region has the DNA TGTGCCATCGGGGAGGGGTACACAGATAATCAGTACTTT. It is translated as CAIGEGYTDNQYF. The V and J genes are TRBV10-3 and TRBJ2-3, with 7 bases aligning to TRBD2. CDR3 size: 13 residues. Germline loops: CDR1 ENHRY, CDR2 SYGVKD.

As DNA, the CDR3 is TGTGCCAGCAGCTCACGCCTTCGGAATAGCGGGATGAACAATGAGCAGTTCTTC. This gives the protein CASSSRLRNSGMNNEQFF. The chain combines TRBV7-9 with TRBJ2-1; 8 bases fit TRBD2. The CDR3 contains 18 residues. Germline CDR1 reads SEHNR; CDR2 reads FQNEAQ (reference sequence). V lost 4 bases and J lost 5; bases outside the gene matches: 16.

The chain couples TRBV29-1 to TRBJ1-1; 7 positions agree with TRBD1. The CDR3 is made up of 15 amino acids. V trimming: 8 bases; J trimming: 1 base; junction bases outside the gene matches: 13. CDR1 is SQVTM, CDR2 ANQGSEA, per germline. CDR3 in DNA: TGCAGCACCGCTGTTGTAGGGGGCTCGAACACTGAAGCTTTCTTT. It yields the protein CSTAVVGGSNTEAFF.

The V call is TRBV29-1, the J call TRBJ1-1; D is uncertain. Trimming cost V 7 bases and J 3 bases, with 21 bases left between them. This CDR3 is built from 15 residues. In germline, CDR1 is SQVTM, CDR2 ANQGSEA. The CDR3 nucleotides read TGCAGCGCTCGGGCGGAGTGGGGAATGGACACTGAAGCTTTCTTT. It specifies CSARAEWGMDTEAFF.

On this clonotype: Germline and junction disagree at one end, which may indicate a read error. The chain joins TRBV6-2 or TRBV6-3 to TRBJ2-3; tentatively, D is TRBD1 or TRBD2 (5 bases each). The germline V gene encodes CDR1 MNHEY and CDR2 SVGEGT. The CDR3 is 16 amino acids. The chain's CDR3 is CARSPLGATSTDTRYF. The CDR3 bases are TGTGCCAGGAGTCCCCTCGGGGCGACGAGCACAGATACGCGGTATTTT.

With respect to this clonotype: This may arise from a read error, as a much more abundant clone is one base away. V is TRBV7-2 and J is TRBJ2-3; 10 bases map to TRBD2. Germline CDR1 reads SGHTA; CDR2 reads FQGNSA. CDR3 length: 17 residues. The V and J ends lost 6 bases and 1 base, in that order; junction bases with no gene match: 10. This chain's CDR3 is CASRRTSGSVGTDTQYF. The CDR3 coding sequence is TGTGCCAGCAGACGGACTAGCGGTTCGGTGGGCACAGATACGCAGTATTTT.

In regard to this clonotype: An end of the junction differs from the germline gene, which may be a read error. This chain uses TRBV11-1 with TRBJ2-2, with D possibly being TRBD2 (5 bases). From germline, CDR1 is SGHAT and CDR2 FQDESV (reference sequence). This CDR3 contains 14 residues. The CDR3 loop is CTGSLWANTGEMFF. In DNA, the CDR3 is TGTACCGGCAGCTTATGGGCAAACACCGGGGAGATGTTTTTT.

This chain uses TRBV30 with TRBJ2-5, with D perhaps matching TRBD2 (6 bases). CDR1 is GTSNPN and CDR2 is SVGIG in the germline V gene (reference sequence). The CDR3 loop spans 14 amino acids. With 2 bases removed from V and 9 bases from J, the gap between germline ends came to 19 bases. CDR3 residues: CAWSTSLGWEAQYF. CDR3 nucleotide sequence: TGTGCCTGGAGTACCTCCTTGGGCTGGGAGGCCCAGTACTTC.

The gene calls are TRBV10-2 and TRBJ2-2, with TRBD2 matching 7 bases. This CDR3 contains 16 residues. The germline CDR1 and CDR2 sequences are WSHSY and SAAADI. J lost 7 bases, V lost 6 bases, and 14 bases had no gene match. The CDR3 coding sequence is TGCGCCAGCAGAGACCTGGGGGGGAGAGGCATCGGGGAGCTGTTTTTT. As protein: CASRDLGGRGIGELFF.

The chain carries TRBV5-1 and TRBJ1-1; tentative D call: TRBD1 (5 bases). Germline-derived CDR1 and CDR2 are SGHRS and YFSETQ. The CDR3 sequence is 16 residues long. Trimming took off 3 bases at V and 0 bases at J, with 15 bases between the two ends. The CDR3 loop is CASSSSPPGLNTEAFF. The CDR3 DNA follows: TGCGCCAGCAGCTCTAGCCCACCGGGGCTGAACACTGAAGCTTTCTTT.

This chain joins TRBV5-1 and TRBJ2-5; TRBD2 matches 9 bases. Trimming removed 4 bases from V and 2 bases from J; junction bases left unmatched: 15. The CDR3 has 18 residues. Germline CDR1 is SGHRS and CDR2 is YFSETQ. The CDR3 region is CASSLAGASGAPQETQYF. CDR3 sequence (DNA): TGCGCCAGCAGCCTGGCCGGGGCTAGCGGGGCCCCACAAGAGACCCAGTACTTC.

The V call is TRBV11-2, the J call TRBJ2-6, with D perhaps TRBD2 (6 bases). Trimming shortened V by 2 bases and J by 4 bases, and 12 bases separated the two germline ends. The CDR3 runs 16 residues. Germline V gene sequence: CDR1 SGHAT, CDR2 FQNNGV. Here the CDR3 DNA reads TGTGCCAGCAGCTTATCGCGGGGAAGAGGGGCCAACGTCCTGACTTTC. It yields the protein CASSLSRGRGANVLTF. The full variable domain, in which reference TRBV11-2 and TRBJ2-6 provide the parts outside the CDR3, is EAGVAQSPRYKIIEKRQSVAFWCNPISGHATLYWYQQILGQGPKLLIQFQNNGVVDDSQLPKDRFSAERLKGVDSTLKIQPAKLEDSAVYLCASSLSRGRGANVLTFGAGSRLTVL.

On this clonotype itself: At one boundary the junction diverges from the germline segment, which might be a read error. The V gene is TRBV6-2 or TRBV6-3, the J gene TRBJ2-2; tentatively, D is TRBD1 or TRBD2 (5 bases each). Germline CDR1 MNHEY, CDR2 SVGEGT. The CDR3 is 15 residues long. This CDR3 is CASNYTGAAYGELFF. In nucleotides, the CDR3 is TGTGCGAGCAATTACACCGGGGCCGCATACGGGGAGCTGTTTTTT.

Worth noting for this clonotype: The junction departs from the called germline gene at one end, perhaps through a read error. J is TRBJ2-3 and V is TRBV11-1, with D perhaps given as TRBD1 or TRBD2 (5 bases each). Germline V gene lookup returns CDR1 SGHAT and CDR2 FQDESV (reference sequence). The CDR3 loop spans 19 amino acids. In nucleotides, the CDR3 is TGTGCCAACAGCTCTGGGGGAAGCTCTGTTGGAGCCCGCGCAGATACGCATTATTTT. Translating it yields CANSSGGSSVGARADTHYF.

This clonotype appeared a single time. The junction differs from germline at one of its ends, possibly a read error. The chain joins TRBV11-1 to TRBJ2-4, with TRBD2 matching over 8 bases. The germline V gene encodes CDR1 SGHAT and CDR2 FQDESV (reference sequence). CDR3 length equals 17 residues. CDR3 sequence (DNA): TGCGCCAGCAGCTTCCCCGGGATTAGCGGGACCAAAAACACTCAGTACTTC. Its translation is CASSFPGISGTKNTQYF.

V usage is TRBV12-3 or TRBV12-4 and J usage is TRBJ2-7; the D gene could be TRBD1 or TRBD2 (5 bases each). The CDR3 has 15 amino acids. With 2 bases removed from V and 6 bases from J, the gap between germline ends came to 17 bases. CDR3 nucleotides: TGTGCCAGCAGTTTACCGGGGATGGACATGGGCGAGCAGTACTTC. Its translation is CASSLPGMDMGEQYF.

Concerning this clonotype: The germline gene is not matched at one end of the junction; a read error may be the cause. V is TRBV29-1 and J is TRBJ2-4; tentatively, D is TRBD1 (5 bases). CDR3 length equals 11 residues. The germline gives CDR1 SQVTM, CDR2 ANQGSEA. The CDR3 loop is CRVGALNIHYF. For the CDR3, the DNA is TGCAGGGTTGGGGCTTTAAACATTCATTACTTC.

Worth noting for this clonotype: A junction end diverges from the germline sequence, so it may reflect a read error. The V call is TRBV10-3, the J call TRBJ1-4; no reliable D call. The CDR3 loop spans 18 amino acids. Germline CDR1 is ENHRY and CDR2 is SYGVKD. The CDR3 bases are TGTGTCATCAGTGAAAAAGGCAGTGGAGGATTGGGGAATGAAAAACTGTTTTTT. Protein sequence: CVISEKGSGGLGNEKLFF.

Comments on this clonotype: A read error may account for a junction end that differs from germline. The CDR3 loop is CTSSGDRAYDEYF. The CDR3 bases are TGTACCAGCAGCGGGGACCGCGCCTACGATGAGTACTTC. V is TRBV28 and J is TRBJ2-7, with 7 bases that match TRBD2. The CDR3 spans 13 residues. Germline V gene data show CDR1 as MDHEN and CDR2 as SYDVKM.

Points on this clonotype: One end of the junction does not line up with germline, which may come from a read error. The V call is TRBV6-1, the J call TRBJ2-2; D gene ambiguous. This CDR3 is 15 amino acids long. Germline V gene data show CDR1 as MNHNS and CDR2 as SASEGT. This CDR3 reads CASNEGWWLFGELFF. In DNA form, the CDR3 reads TGTGCCAGCAATGAAGGGTGGTGGCTCTTCGGGGAGCTGTTTTTT.